This T cell receptor (beta chain) appears in the sequencing data of a study of blood T cells in healthy people across ages. The V end lost 7 bases, the J end lost 4 bases, and 13 bases lay between the germline ends. The V gene's germline CDR1 is MNHNS and CDR2 SASEGT. The CDR3 covers 13 residues. Combining a sample-barcoded 5' primer with a J-beta primer mix, a second PCR ran for roughly 7 to 12 cycles. Every cDNA molecule carried a tag from a template-switch adaptor bearing 12 random nucleotides. TCRdb re-called the 5' RACE reads through MiXCR, storing one row per CDR3 protein. Seen here are about 640,000 distinct CDR3 sequences, roughly 30% observed once, and the top ten hold around 16%. The authors isolated at least 6 million PBMCs per sample.

Sample: blood. The chain couples TRBV6-1 to TRBJ1-2; D unclear. This receptor was identified in a woman older than 75 in good health. CDR3 amino acids: CASTVTFSYGYTF. DNA for the CDR3: TGTGCCAGCACAGTCACCTTTAGCTATGGCTACACCTTC.